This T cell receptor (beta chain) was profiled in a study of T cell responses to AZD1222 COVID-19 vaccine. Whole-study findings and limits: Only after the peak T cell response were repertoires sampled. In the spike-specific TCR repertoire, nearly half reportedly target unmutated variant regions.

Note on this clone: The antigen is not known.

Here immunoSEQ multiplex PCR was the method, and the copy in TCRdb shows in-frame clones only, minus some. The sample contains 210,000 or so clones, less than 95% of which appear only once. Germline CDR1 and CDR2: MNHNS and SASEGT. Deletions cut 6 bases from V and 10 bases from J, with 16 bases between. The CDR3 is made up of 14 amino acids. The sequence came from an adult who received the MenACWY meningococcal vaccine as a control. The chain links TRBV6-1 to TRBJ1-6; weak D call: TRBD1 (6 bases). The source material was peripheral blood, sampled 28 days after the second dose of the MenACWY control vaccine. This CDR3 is CASSSQGMGSPLHF. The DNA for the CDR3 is TGTGCCAGCAGCTCTCAGGGGATGGGATCACCCCTCCACTTT.